The 8 T cell receptor beta chains presented below share a single source sample, sequenced in a study of blood T cell repertoires in COVID-19. Clones were read by immunoSEQ multiplex PCR, and TCRdb kept only the in-frame ones, dropping some. The top ten hold 2.3% of the sample, which has roughly 250,000 clones, about nine tenths seen once. The sample taken for sequencing was PBMCs or T cells enriched from blood (not recorded which). The source of these receptors is a woman between 40 and 50 years old with acute COVID-19.

Only one count was recorded for this clone. V gene TRBV19 combines with J gene TRBJ1-1; unclear D gene. The CDR3 is 13 amino acids. CDR1 and CDR2 from the germline V gene are LNHDA and SQIVND (reference sequence). V shed 4 bases and J shed 5 bases, with 11 bases lying between them. This CDR3 is CASSTGYGTEAFF. The CDR3 DNA is TGTGCCAGTAGTACGGGGTATGGTACTGAAGCTTTCTTT.

This chain connects TRBV18 to TRBJ1-1; 8 bases are shared with TRBD1. The CDR3 runs to 14 residues. J lost 0 bases, V lost 5 bases, and 2 bases had no gene match. Germline V gene lookup returns CDR1 KGHSH and CDR2 LQKENI. The CDR3 nucleotides are TGTGCCAGCTCAGCACAGGGGGTGAACACTGAAGCTTTCTTT. Protein sequence: CASSAQGVNTEAFF.

The V call is TRBV3-1 (or the pseudogene TRBV3-2), the J call TRBJ1-2, with D possibly being TRBD1 (5 bases). Germline V lookup: CDR1 LGHDT, CDR2 YNNKEL (reference sequence). V lost 2 bases and J lost 4, with 20 bases in between. The CDR3 has 17 residues. The CDR3 region is CASSQPEGTADSYGYTF. CDR3 bases: TGTGCCAGCAGCCAACCCGAAGGGACTGCTGATTCCTATGGCTACACCTTC.

The chain links TRBV5-4 to TRBJ2-7; TRBD2 aligns across 8 bases. CDR1 is SGHNT and CDR2 is YYREEE in the germline V gene (reference sequence). CDR3 size: 15 residues. J gave up 2 bases and V 0 bases, and 4 bases lay outside the gene matches. The CDR3 spells CASSLGLAGPYEQYF. CDR3 in DNA: TGTGCCAGCAGCTTGGGGCTAGCGGGTCCCTACGAGCAGTACTTC.

The V and J genes are TRBV24-1 and TRBJ2-7; D uncertain. V dropped 4 bases and J dropped 1 base, with 13 bases sitting between them. In germline, CDR1 is KGHDR, CDR2 SFDVKD. The CDR3 contains 15 residues. As DNA, the CDR3 is TGTGCCACCAGTGAATGCGGCCACATATCCTACGAGCAGTACTTC. Its protein is CATSECGHISYEQYF.

About this clone itself: At one end the junction does not follow the germline gene, possibly because of a read error. V usage is TRBV28 and J usage is TRBJ2-4, with D possibly being TRBD2 (6 bases). Germline lookup yields CDR1 MDHEN and CDR2 SYDVKM. The CDR3 runs 13 residues. In DNA form, the CDR3 reads TGTGCCAGCAGTTTGCACCTCTCCCGGGAGATTGCCTTC. Encoded protein: CASSLHLSREIAF.

In its sample, this clone was seen a few times. This chain's CDR3 is CASSLAPGQASYEQYF. The CDR3 DNA is TGTGCCAGCAGCTTAGCCCCGGGACAGGCGTCCTACGAGCAGTACTTC. The genes are TRBV11-2 and TRBJ2-7, with 8 bases fitting TRBD1. V lost 1 base to trimming and J lost 1 base; unmatched junction nucleotides: 6. The CDR3 covers 16 residues. Looked up from germline, CDR1 is SGHAT and CDR2 is FQNNGV.

This sequence joins TRBV6-5 and TRBJ2-3; TRBD1 is a possible D gene (6 bases). This CDR3 is built from 13 residues. V lost 2 bases to trimming and J lost 4 bases, with 7 bases between them. CDR1 is MNHEY, CDR2 SVGAGI, per germline. The CDR3 is CASSYGGSDTQYF. CDR3 in DNA: TGTGCCAGCAGTTACGGGGGCTCAGATACGCAGTATTTT.